The rows below give T cell receptor beta chains drawn from one sample of a study of CD8+CD57+ T cells in acquired aplastic anemia. TCRdb used MiXCR to reprocess the reads, holding one entry per CDR3 protein. Of 150,000 to 200,000 distinct CDR3 sequences in the sample, over 55% were seen once. The specimen was sorted CD4+, CD8+, or CD8+CD57+ T cells (not recorded which) from PBMCs. The receptors come from a human donor with aplastic anemia. Both conserved end residues are part of each CDR3. Each record gives: D gene, clone size, J gene, V gene, CDR3 protein, CDR3 DNA. D genes are given only for firm matches. Where a row states a size, it is once, few, many or the class of an expanded clone; other rows omit it.

d_call: .
clone_size: .
j_call: TRBJ1-5
v_call: TRBV19
cdr3_aa: CASSRWEEGQPQHF
cdr3_nt: TGTGCCAGTAGTCGATGGGAGGAAGGTCAGCCCCAGCATTTT

d_call: .
clone_size: few
j_call: TRBJ2-7
v_call: TRBV24-1
cdr3_aa: CATSHGTYEQYF
cdr3_nt: TGTGCCACCAGCCACGGAACCTACGAGCAGTACTTC

d_call: .
clone_size: few
j_call: TRBJ2-7
v_call: TRBV6-2/TRBV6-3
cdr3_aa: CASIVPQGLFLYEQYF
cdr3_nt: TGTGCCAGCATAGTTCCTCAGGGCCTCTTCCTCTACGAGCAGTACTTC

d_call: .
clone_size: few
j_call: TRBJ2-5
v_call: TRBV20-1
cdr3_aa: CSAGGLRGETQYF
cdr3_nt: TGCAGTGCCGGAGGCCTTAGGGGAGAGACCCAGTACTTC

d_call: .
clone_size: many
j_call: TRBJ2-3
v_call: TRBV6-2/TRBV6-3
cdr3_aa: CASSLMQGFSTDTQYF
cdr3_nt: TGTGCCAGCAGTTTAATGCAGGGATTTAGCACAGATACGCAGTATTTT

d_call: .
clone_size: .
j_call: TRBJ2-3
v_call: TRBV7-3
cdr3_aa: CASSLPGPSTDTQYF
cdr3_nt: TGTGCCAGCAGCCTACCTGGACCTAGCACAGATACGCAGTATTTT

d_call: .
clone_size: .
j_call: TRBJ2-7
v_call: TRBV3-1
cdr3_aa: CASSYLSDEQYF
cdr3_nt: TGTGCCAGCAGCTACCTCTCCGACGAGCAGTACTTC

d_call: .
clone_size: .
j_call: TRBJ2-3
v_call: TRBV29-1
cdr3_aa: CSAILARATDTQYF
cdr3_nt: TGCAGCGCCATTTTGGCCAGGGCTACAGATACGCAGTATTTT

d_call: TRBD2
clone_size: .
j_call: TRBJ2-1
v_call: TRBV7-6
cdr3_aa: CASSSLISGVSGYNEQFF
cdr3_nt: TGTGCCAGCAGCTCCCTGATCTCTGGGGTTAGCGGGTACAATGAGCAGTTCTTC

d_call: TRBD1
clone_size: .
j_call: TRBJ1-6
v_call: TRBV5-1
cdr3_aa: CASSTGQGSSYNSPLHF
cdr3_nt: TGCGCCAGCAGCACCGGACAGGGTTCGTCCTATAATTCACCCCTCCACTTT

d_call: .
clone_size: many
j_call: TRBJ1-4
v_call: TRBV5-8
cdr3_aa: CASRDGEKLFF
cdr3_nt: TGTGCCAGCAGAGATGGTGAAAAACTGTTTTTT

d_call: .
clone_size: .
j_call: TRBJ1-6
v_call: TRBV6-2/TRBV6-3
cdr3_aa: CASRFRGGNSPLHF
cdr3_nt: TGTGCCAGCAGATTCAGGGGTGGGAATTCACCCCTCCACTTT

d_call: .
clone_size: many
j_call: TRBJ1-1
v_call: TRBV2
cdr3_aa: CASSEAGQLNTEAFF
cdr3_nt: TGTGCCAGCAGTGAAGCTGGACAGTTGAACACTGAAGCTTTCTTT

d_call: TRBD1
clone_size: many
j_call: TRBJ1-5
v_call: TRBV6-4
cdr3_aa: CASSPGTGAGGQPQHF
cdr3_nt: TGTGCCAGCAGTCCCGGGACAGGGGCGGGAGGGCAGCCCCAGCATTTT

d_call: TRBD1
clone_size: .
j_call: TRBJ2-7
v_call: TRBV10-3
cdr3_aa: CAISGASGGSYEQYF
cdr3_nt: TGTGCCATCAGCGGGGCGTCAGGGGGCAGCTACGAGCAGTACTTC

d_call: .
clone_size: few
j_call: TRBJ2-6
v_call: TRBV29-1
cdr3_aa: CSVADYSSGANVLTF
cdr3_nt: TGCAGCGTGGCAGATTACAGCTCTGGGGCCAACGTCCTGACTTTC

d_call: .
clone_size: .
j_call: TRBJ2-7
v_call: TRBV11-3
cdr3_aa: CASSLACYRVRYEQYF
cdr3_nt: TGTGCCAGCAGCTTAGCCTGCTACAGGGTGCGCTACGAGCAGTACTTC

d_call: TRBD2
clone_size: .
j_call: TRBJ2-1
v_call: TRBV19
cdr3_aa: CASSPGLAGSSYNEQFF
cdr3_nt: TGTGCCAGTAGTCCGGGACTAGCGGGAAGCTCCTACAATGAGCAGTTCTTC

d_call: TRBD1
clone_size: .
j_call: TRBJ2-7
v_call: TRBV20-1
cdr3_aa: CSGTGTGDEYEQYF
cdr3_nt: TGCAGCGGAACTGGGACAGGAGACGAATACGAGCAGTACTTC

d_call: TRBD1
clone_size: few
j_call: TRBJ1-1
v_call: TRBV20-1
cdr3_aa: CNEGQRHTEAFF
cdr3_nt: TGCAATGAGGGACAGAGACACACTGAAGCTTTCTTT

d_call: TRBD1
clone_size: .
j_call: TRBJ1-2
v_call: TRBV7-9
cdr3_aa: CASSLPGQVYGYTF
cdr3_nt: TGTGCCAGCAGCCTCCCGGGACAGGTCTATGGCTACACCTTC

d_call: .
clone_size: .
j_call: TRBJ1-1
v_call: TRBV20-1
cdr3_aa: CSAAGHANTEAFF
cdr3_nt: TGCAGTGCGGCGGGACACGCGAACACTGAAGCTTTCTTT

d_call: TRBD1
clone_size: .
j_call: TRBJ2-7
v_call: TRBV7-2
cdr3_aa: CASSPRQGSRYEQYF
cdr3_nt: TGTGCCAGCAGCCCACGACAGGGGTCTCGCTACGAGCAGTACTTC

d_call: TRBD1
clone_size: .
j_call: TRBJ1-2
v_call: TRBV7-2
cdr3_aa: CASSFEGAGGYTF
cdr3_nt: TGTGCCAGCAGCTTTGAGGGGGCTGGTGGCTACACCTTC

d_call: .
clone_size: few
j_call: TRBJ1-2
v_call: TRBV20-1
cdr3_aa: CSARGTGGYTF
cdr3_nt: TGCAGTGCTAGAGGGACGGGTGGCTACACCTTC

d_call: .
clone_size: .
j_call: TRBJ1-6
v_call: TRBV9
cdr3_aa: CASSLPTSTVDSPLHF
cdr3_nt: TGTGCCAGCAGCTTGCCTACCTCGACAGTGGATTCACCCCTCCACTTT

d_call: .
clone_size: .
j_call: TRBJ1-3
v_call: TRBV19
cdr3_aa: CASRSDSFGNTIYF
cdr3_nt: TGTGCCAGTAGAAGTGACAGTTTTGGAAACACCATATATTTT

d_call: TRBD2
clone_size: .
j_call: TRBJ2-7
v_call: TRBV19
cdr3_aa: CASSIRLAGEYEQYF
cdr3_nt: TGTGCCAGTAGTATTCGACTAGCGGGAGAATACGAGCAGTACTTC

d_call: .
clone_size: .
j_call: TRBJ1-1
v_call: TRBV9
cdr3_aa: CASSVGSVWQNTEAFF
cdr3_nt: TGTGCCAGCAGCGTAGGATCAGTGTGGCAAAACACTGAAGCTTTCTTT

d_call: .
clone_size: .
j_call: TRBJ1-2
v_call: TRBV20-1
cdr3_aa: CRVRPVEDGYTF
cdr3_nt: TGCAGGGTCAGGCCGGTGGAGGATGGCTACACCTTC

d_call: .
clone_size: .
j_call: TRBJ2-1
v_call: TRBV7-2
cdr3_aa: CASSFLPNEQFF
cdr3_nt: TGTGCCAGCAGCTTCCTCCCCAATGAGCAGTTCTTC

d_call: .
clone_size: once
j_call: TRBJ2-7
v_call: TRBV10-2
cdr3_aa: CASRQYANEQYF
cdr3_nt: TGCGCCAGCAGACAGTATGCTAACGAGCAGTACTTC

d_call: .
clone_size: .
j_call: TRBJ1-1
v_call: TRBV27
cdr3_aa: CASSFVHGTEAFF
cdr3_nt: TGTGCCAGCAGTTTTGTTCACGGGACTGAAGCTTTCTTT

d_call: .
clone_size: .
j_call: TRBJ1-2
v_call: TRBV3-1
cdr3_aa: CASSPPGLDGYTF
cdr3_nt: TGTGCCAGCAGCCCGCCTGGCTTGGATGGCTACACCTTC

d_call: .
clone_size: .
j_call: TRBJ2-7
v_call: TRBV7-2
cdr3_aa: CASSLVRGTAYEQYF
cdr3_nt: TGTGCCAGCAGCTTAGTTCGCGGGACAGCCTACGAGCAGTACTTC

d_call: .
clone_size: .
j_call: TRBJ2-5
v_call: TRBV7-2
cdr3_aa: CASTKLTFQETQYF
cdr3_nt: TGTGCCAGCACGAAACTCACATTTCAAGAGACCCAGTACTTC

d_call: .
clone_size: few
j_call: TRBJ2-7
v_call: TRBV7-9
cdr3_aa: CASSSPSYEQYF
cdr3_nt: TGTGCCAGCAGCTCCCCCAGCTACGAGCAGTACTTC

d_call: .
clone_size: few
j_call: TRBJ2-3
v_call: TRBV6-4
cdr3_aa: CASSDGGSPTDTQYF
cdr3_nt: TGTGCCAGCAGTGACGGGGGGTCGCCCACAGATACGCAGTATTTT

d_call: .
clone_size: .
j_call: TRBJ2-1
v_call: TRBV7-9
cdr3_aa: CASSRLTSRESNEQFF
cdr3_nt: TGTGCCAGCAGCCGCTTGACGAGTCGGGAGTCGAATGAGCAGTTCTTC

d_call: .
clone_size: .
j_call: TRBJ2-7
v_call: TRBV20-1
cdr3_aa: CSASGRIYEQYF
cdr3_nt: TGCAGTGCTAGCGGGCGGATCTACGAGCAGTACTTC

d_call: .
clone_size: .
j_call: TRBJ1-2
v_call: TRBV24-1
cdr3_aa: CATSLGGRMYTF
cdr3_nt: TGTGCCACCAGTCTTGGGGGAAGGATGTACACCTTC

d_call: .
clone_size: few
j_call: TRBJ2-5
v_call: TRBV19
cdr3_aa: CASSTLVRETQYF
cdr3_nt: TGTGCCAGTAGTACACTAGTCCGGGAGACCCAGTACTTC

d_call: .
clone_size: once
j_call: TRBJ1-6
v_call: TRBV20-1
cdr3_aa: CSARRGGVGNSPLHF
cdr3_nt: TGCAGTGCTAGAAGGGGGGGCGTGGGTAATTCACCCCTCCACTTT

d_call: .
clone_size: .
j_call: TRBJ2-7
v_call: TRBV10-2
cdr3_aa: CASSLPPAVNYEQYF
cdr3_nt: TGTGCCAGCAGCCTTCCCCCCGCGGTAAACTACGAGCAGTACTTC

d_call: TRBD2
clone_size: .
j_call: TRBJ2-5
v_call: TRBV5-1
cdr3_aa: CASTQLAGGKETQYF
cdr3_nt: TGCGCCAGCACACAACTAGCGGGGGGGAAAGAGACCCAGTACTTC

d_call: TRBD1
clone_size: .
j_call: TRBJ1-1
v_call: TRBV19
cdr3_aa: CASSISETGFINTEAFF
cdr3_nt: TGTGCCAGTAGTATTTCTGAGACAGGGTTCATAAACACTGAAGCTTTCTTT

d_call: TRBD2
clone_size: .
j_call: TRBJ2-3
v_call: TRBV19
cdr3_aa: CASSIGWSSGTFWDTQYF
cdr3_nt: TGTGCCAGTAGTATAGGGTGGAGTAGCGGGACGTTTTGGGATACGCAGTATTTT

d_call: .
clone_size: .
j_call: TRBJ1-1
v_call: TRBV5-5
cdr3_aa: CASSLEPGVRTEAFF
cdr3_nt: TGTGCCAGCAGCTTGGAGCCAGGGGTGAGGACTGAAGCTTTCTTT

d_call: .
clone_size: .
j_call: TRBJ2-5
v_call: TRBV5-1
cdr3_aa: CASSGGHEGTQYF
cdr3_nt: TGCGCCAGCAGCGGGGGACACGAAGGGACCCAGTACTTC

d_call: .
clone_size: .
j_call: TRBJ1-4
v_call: TRBV19
cdr3_aa: CASSINRRGVGTNEKLFF
cdr3_nt: TGTGCCAGTAGTATTAACCGGAGGGGCGTCGGAACTAATGAAAAACTGTTTTTT

d_call: .
clone_size: few
j_call: TRBJ2-7
v_call: TRBV14
cdr3_aa: CASSQDGQYF
cdr3_nt: TGTGCCAGCAGCCAAGACGGGCAGTACTTC

d_call: .
clone_size: .
j_call: TRBJ2-7
v_call: TRBV7-9
cdr3_aa: CASSLFITIDYEQYF
cdr3_nt: TGTGCCAGCAGCTTGTTCATTACAATCGATTACGAGCAGTACTTC

d_call: .
clone_size: .
j_call: TRBJ1-2
v_call: TRBV5-5
cdr3_aa: CASSSGRSYTF
cdr3_nt: TGTGCCAGCAGCTCGGGTAGGAGCTACACCTTC

d_call: .
clone_size: .
j_call: TRBJ1-1
v_call: TRBV5-5
cdr3_aa: CASSSDRSTEAFF
cdr3_nt: TGTGCCAGCAGCTCCGACAGGTCCACTGAAGCTTTCTTT

d_call: .
clone_size: few
j_call: TRBJ2-7
v_call: TRBV2
cdr3_aa: CASRRSGVTDYEQYF
cdr3_nt: TGTGCCAGCAGGCGATCGGGAGTAACGGACTACGAGCAGTACTTC